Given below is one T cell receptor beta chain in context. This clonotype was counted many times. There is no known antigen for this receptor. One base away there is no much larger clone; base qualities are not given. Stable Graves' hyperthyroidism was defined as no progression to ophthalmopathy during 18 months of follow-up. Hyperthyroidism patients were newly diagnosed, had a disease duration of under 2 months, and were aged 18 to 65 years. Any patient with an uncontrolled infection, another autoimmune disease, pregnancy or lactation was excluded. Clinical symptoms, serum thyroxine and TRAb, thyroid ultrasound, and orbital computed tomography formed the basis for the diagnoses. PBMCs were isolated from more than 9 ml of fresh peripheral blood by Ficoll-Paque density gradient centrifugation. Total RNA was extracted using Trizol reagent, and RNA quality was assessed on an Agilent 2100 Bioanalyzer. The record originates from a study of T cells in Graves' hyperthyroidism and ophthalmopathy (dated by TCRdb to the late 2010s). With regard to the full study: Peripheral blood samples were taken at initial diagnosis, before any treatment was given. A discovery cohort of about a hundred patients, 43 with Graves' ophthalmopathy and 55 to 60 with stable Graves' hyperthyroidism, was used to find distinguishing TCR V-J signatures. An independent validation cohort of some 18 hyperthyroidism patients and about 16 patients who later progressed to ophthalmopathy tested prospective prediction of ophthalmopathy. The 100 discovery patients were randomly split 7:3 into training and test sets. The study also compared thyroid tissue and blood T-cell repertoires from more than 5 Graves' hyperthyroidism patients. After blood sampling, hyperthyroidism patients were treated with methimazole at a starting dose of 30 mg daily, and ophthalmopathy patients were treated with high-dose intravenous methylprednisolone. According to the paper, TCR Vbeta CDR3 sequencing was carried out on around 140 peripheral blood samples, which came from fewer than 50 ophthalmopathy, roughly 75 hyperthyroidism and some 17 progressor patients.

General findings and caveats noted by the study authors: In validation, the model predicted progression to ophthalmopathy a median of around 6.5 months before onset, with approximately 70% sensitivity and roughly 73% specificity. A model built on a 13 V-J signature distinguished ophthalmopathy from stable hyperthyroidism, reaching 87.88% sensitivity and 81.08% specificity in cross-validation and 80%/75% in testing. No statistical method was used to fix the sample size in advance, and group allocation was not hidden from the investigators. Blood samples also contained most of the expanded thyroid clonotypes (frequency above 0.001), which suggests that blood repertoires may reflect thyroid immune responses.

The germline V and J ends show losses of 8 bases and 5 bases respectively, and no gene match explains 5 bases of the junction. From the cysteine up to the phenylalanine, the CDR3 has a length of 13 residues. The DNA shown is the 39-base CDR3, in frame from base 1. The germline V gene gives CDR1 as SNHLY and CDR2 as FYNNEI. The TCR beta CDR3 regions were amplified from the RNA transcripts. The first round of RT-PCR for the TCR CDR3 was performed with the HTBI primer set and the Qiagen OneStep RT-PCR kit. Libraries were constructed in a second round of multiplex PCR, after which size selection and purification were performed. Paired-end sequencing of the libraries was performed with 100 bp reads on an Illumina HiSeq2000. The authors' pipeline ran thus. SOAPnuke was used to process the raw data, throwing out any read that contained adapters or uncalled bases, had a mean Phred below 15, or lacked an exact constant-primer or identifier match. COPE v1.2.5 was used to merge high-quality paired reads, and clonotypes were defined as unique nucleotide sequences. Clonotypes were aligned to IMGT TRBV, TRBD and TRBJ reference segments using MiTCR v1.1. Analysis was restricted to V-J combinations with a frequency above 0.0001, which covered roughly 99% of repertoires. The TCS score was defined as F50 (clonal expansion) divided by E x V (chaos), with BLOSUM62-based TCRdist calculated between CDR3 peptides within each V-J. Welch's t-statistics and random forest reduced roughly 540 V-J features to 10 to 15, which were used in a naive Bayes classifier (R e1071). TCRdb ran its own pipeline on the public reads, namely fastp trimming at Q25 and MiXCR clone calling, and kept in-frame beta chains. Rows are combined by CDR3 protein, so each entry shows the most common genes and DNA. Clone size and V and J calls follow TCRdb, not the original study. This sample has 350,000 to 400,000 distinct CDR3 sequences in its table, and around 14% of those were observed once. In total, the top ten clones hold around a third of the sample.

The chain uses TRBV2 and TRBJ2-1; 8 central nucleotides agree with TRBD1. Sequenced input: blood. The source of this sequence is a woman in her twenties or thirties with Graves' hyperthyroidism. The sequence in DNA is TGTGCCAGCGTCGGGACAGGCCACAATGAGCAGTTCTTC. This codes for CASVGTGHNEQFF.